These 18 T cell receptor beta chains originate from one sample sequenced in a study of early T cells in non-severe SARS-CoV-2 infection. A single record per CDR3 protein comes from TCRdb applying MiXCR to the 5' RACE reads. The profile shows 100,000 to 130,000 distinct CDR3 sequences, 9.5% to 13% of them singletons. The sample consisted of whole blood. These receptors were obtained from an adult who was a healthcare worker with PCR-confirmed SARS-CoV-2 infection or an uninfected control (not recorded which).

In its sample, this clonotype was seen many times. The chain joins TRBV5-1 to TRBJ2-3; no definite D call. V lost 4 bases, J lost 4 bases, and 10 bases lay in between. Germline V lookup: CDR1 SGHRS, CDR2 YFSETQ. This CDR3 region has 13 residues. The CDR3 spells CASSTYLADTQYF. The DNA for the CDR3 is TGCGCCAGCAGCACCTATCTAGCAGATACGCAGTATTTT.

In this sample, this clonotype turned up a few times. V usage is TRBV28 and J usage is TRBJ1-2, with no clear D. Per germline, CDR1 MDHEN and CDR2 SYDVKM. The CDR3 consists of 13 residues. The ends were cut back, 4 bases at V and 5 bases at J, with 11 bases in the middle. CDR3 in DNA: TGTGCCAGCAGTTCTCGCGGATGGTATGGCTACACCTTC. Residues: CASSSRGWYGYTF.

The table lists this clonotype with many counts. The chain uses TRBV6-5 and TRBJ2-5; tentative D call: TRBD2 (6 bases). The CDR3 consists of 12 residues. Germline assignment: CDR1 MNHEY and CDR2 SVGAGI. The V gene lost 11 bases and the J gene lost 3 bases, with 13 bases spanning the gap. CDR3 DNA sequence: TGTGCCGCAGGGAGGTACAAAGAGACCCAGTACTTC. This encodes CAAGRYKETQYF.

This clonotype came up many times. V usage is TRBV11-2 and J usage is TRBJ2-3, with D possibly being TRBD1 or TRBD2 (5 bases each). Germline lookup yields CDR1 SGHAT and CDR2 FQNNGV. Trimming took off 5 bases at V and 2 bases at J, with 20 bases between the two ends. The CDR3 covers 17 residues. The CDR3 sequence is CASSRSPGRGNTDTQYF. The DNA for the CDR3 is TGTGCCAGCAGCCGCTCACCGGGACGTGGGAACACAGATACGCAGTATTTT. Supplemented by reference TRBV11-2 and TRBJ2-3, the full variable domain reads EAGVAQSPRYKIIEKRQSVAFWCNPISGHATLYWYQQILGQGPKLLIQFQNNGVVDDSQLPKDRFSAERLKGVDSTLKIQPAKLEDSAVYLCASSRSPGRGNTDTQYFGPGTRLTVL.

The sample holds many counts of this clonotype. This sequence joins TRBV19 and TRBJ2-4, with D maybe TRBD2 (6 bases). V lost 4 bases and J 7 bases, leaving 11 bases between the germline ends. Per the germline V gene, CDR1 is LNHDA and CDR2 is SQIVND (reference sequence). CDR3 size: 13 residues. CDR3 residues: CASSTRGWNIQYF. Written as DNA, the CDR3 is TGTGCCAGTAGTACGCGGGGATGGAACATTCAGTACTTC.

The gene calls are TRBV6-6 and TRBJ2-7, with TRBD2 as a possible D gene (7 bases). Germline loops: CDR1 MNHNY, CDR2 SVGAGI (reference sequence). V lost 6 bases and J lost 6, with 18 bases in between. CDR3 length: 14 amino acids. DNA of the CDR3: TGTGCCAGCAGCCCCGGGGGGCCGAAGGGCGAGCAGTACTTC. Translated, it gives CASSPGGPKGEQYF.

V gene TRBV3-1 combines with J gene TRBJ1-4; D gene unclear. The CDR3 has 15 amino acids. CDR1 is LGHDT and CDR2 is YNNKEL in the germline V gene (reference sequence). V lost 5 bases and J 0 bases, leaving 10 bases between the germline ends. The CDR3 DNA follows: TGTGCCAGCAGCAACCACGGGGCAACTAATGAAAAACTGTTTTTT. This encodes CASSNHGATNEKLFF. The full variable domain, rest sourced from reference TRBV3-1 and TRBJ1-4, is DTAVSQTPKYLVTQMGNDKSIKCEQNLGHDTMYWYKQDSKKFLKIMFSYNNKELIINETVPNRFSPKSPDKAHLNLHINSLELGDSAVYFCASSNHGATNEKLFFGSGTQLSVL.

This clonotype came up a few times. The genes are TRBV20-1 and TRBJ1-3, with a weak D call TRBD1 (5 bases). The CDR3 sequence is 14 residues long. The V and J ends lost 6 bases and 4 bases respectively, with 16 bases between them. Germline V gene data show CDR1 as DFQATT and CDR2 as SNEGSKA (reference sequence). The CDR3: CSAGKAGRGNTIYF. In nucleotides, the CDR3 is TGCAGTGCCGGCAAGGCAGGGAGAGGAAACACCATATATTTT.

In the case of this clonotype: The conserved phenylalanine or tryptophan normally closing the CDR3 is absent here, so this likely arose from a read error. The chain carries TRBV11-2 and TRBJ1-1; D ambiguous. The germline V gene has CDR1 SGHAT and CDR2 FQNNGV. The CDR3 totals 13 residues. V was shortened by 5 bases and J by 7 bases, with 14 bases between the two germline ends. CDR3 residues: CASSTQAGFEAFS. The CDR3 region has the DNA TGTGCCAGCAGCACTCAGGCTGGGTTTGAAGCTTTCTCT.

This clonotype was seen at least ten times. This rearrangement joins TRBV11-2 to TRBJ2-1; 10 nucleotides agree with TRBD2. Trimming took 4 bases from V and 4 from J; bases not matched to a gene: 4. The CDR3 is made up of 15 amino acids. In germline, CDR1 is SGHAT, CDR2 FQNNGV. The CDR3 region is CASSSSGGVYNEQFF. The CDR3 nucleotides are TGTGCCAGCAGCTCTAGCGGGGGCGTTTACAATGAGCAGTTCTTC.

Many counts were recorded for this clonotype. The chain links TRBV10-3 to TRBJ1-1, with a possible D match to TRBD1 (6 bases). CDR1 and CDR2 (germline): ENHRY, SYGVKD. The CDR3 totals 13 residues. V was cut by 9 bases and J by 8 bases, with 19 bases left in between. The CDR3 loop is CAISTGSWSEAFF. CDR3 DNA sequence: TGTGCCATTTCAACAGGGAGTTGGTCGGAAGCTTTCTTT.

The rearrangement joins TRBV28 to TRBJ1-6, with D hard to call. The CDR3 extends over 15 amino acids. Germline V gene sequence: CDR1 MDHEN, CDR2 SYDVKM. Trimming took 6 bases from V and 13 from J, leaving 22 bases between them. The CDR3 reads CASSYARTDSVPLHF. The DNA for the CDR3 is TGTGCCAGCAGCTACGCCCGGACGGATTCCGTCCCCCTCCACTTT.

This clonotype has at least ten counts. The chain has TRBV12-5 and TRBJ1-1; 8 bases match TRBD1. CDR3 length: 15 amino acids. After removal of 1 base from V and 11 bases from J, the junction contained 12 bases not matched to a gene. Germline V gives CDR1 LGHNT, CDR2 FRNRAP. CDR3: CASGLGLGTGVYAFF. The CDR3 DNA follows: TGTGCTAGTGGTTTGGGGTTAGGGACAGGAGTGTACGCTTTCTTT.

This clonotype was detected only a few times. This rearrangement joins TRBV10-3 to TRBJ2-1; D unresolved. The CDR3 sequence is 14 residues long. Germline CDR1 and CDR2: ENHRY and SYGVKD. V gave up 2 bases and J gave up 4 bases, with 9 bases separating them. CDR3 sequence reads: CAISEPPRYNEQFF. For the CDR3, the DNA is TGTGCCATCAGTGAGCCCCCCAGGTACAATGAGCAGTTCTTC.

Comment on this clonotype: The CDR3 end shows no conserved phenylalanine or tryptophan, and so a read error is likely. The V and J genes are TRBV7-9 and TRBJ2-7, with D unresolved. Germline V gene data show CDR1 as SEHNR and CDR2 as FQNEAQ (reference sequence). Trimming stripped 0 bases from V and 3 bases from J, with 6 bases between. This CDR3 contains 13 residues. The CDR3, as DNA: TGTGCCAGCAGCTTAGCGGGATTCTACGAGCAGTACCTC. It is translated as CASSLAGFYEQYL.

In its sample, this clonotype was seen a few times. This CDR3 reads CASSSFRLPYNEQFF. CDR3 bases: TGTGCCAGCAGCTCGTTCCGTCTTCCCTACAATGAGCAGTTCTTC. The genes are TRBV28 and TRBJ2-1; D unresolved. Trimming cost V 6 bases and J 2 bases, with 14 bases left between them. The CDR3 sequence is 15 residues long. Germline V gene lookup returns CDR1 MDHEN and CDR2 SYDVKM.

This sequence joins TRBV24-1 and TRBJ2-5, with D unclear. From germline, CDR1 is KGHDR and CDR2 SFDVKD. The CDR3 totals 14 residues. V lost 0 bases and J 5 bases, leaving 9 bases between the germline ends. DNA of the CDR3: TGTGCCACCAGTGATTTGGGAGATTGGGAGACCCAGTACTTC. Its protein product is CATSDLGDWETQYF.

This clonotype was picked up a small number of times. This sequence joins TRBV2 and TRBJ2-1; D gene uncertain. CDR1 is SNHLY, CDR2 FYNNEI, per germline. This CDR3 has 14 amino acids. V dropped 7 bases and J dropped 1 base, with 11 bases sitting between them. The CDR3 coding sequence is TGTGCCAGCATCGATGCTCCTTCCTACAATGAGCAGTTCTTC. Translation: CASIDAPSYNEQFF.